This entry lists 2 T cell receptor beta chains sequenced from one sample in a study of blood T cell repertoires in COVID-19. Measured with immunoSEQ multiplex PCR; TCRdb has only the in-frame clones, and not every one. The sample shows 150,000 to 190,000 clones, 84% of them seen only once. The specimen sequenced was peripheral blood. The origin of the receptors is a woman aged 45 to 65 with acute or convalescent COVID-19.

CDR3 residues: CASSLAVAYSGNTIYF. The CDR3 coding sequence is TGTGCCAGCAGCTTGGCCGTAGCCTACTCTGGAAACACCATATATTTT. The chain carries TRBV5-8 and TRBJ1-3; D is ambiguous. The CDR3 length is 16 residues. Germline V gene sequence: CDR1 SGHTS, CDR2 YDEGEE. V gave up 0 bases and J gave up 0 bases, with 10 bases separating them.

The chain uses TRBV7-3 and TRBJ2-3; 9 nucleotides agree with TRBD1. The CDR3 has 13 amino acids. The trim removed 4 bases at V and 12 bases at J, leaving 8 bases unmatched. Germline V lookup: CDR1 SGHTA, CDR2 FQGTGA. CDR3 loop: CASSSAPGQGQYF. CDR3 in DNA: TGTGCCAGCAGCTCTGCCCCGGGACAGGGTCAGTATTTT. Supplemented by reference TRBV7-3 and TRBJ2-3, the full variable domain reads GAGVSQTPSNKVTEKGKYVELRCDPISGHTALYWYRQSLGQGPEFLIYFQGTGAADDSGLPNDRFFAVRPEGSVSTLKIQRTERGDSAVYLCASSSAPGQGQYFGPGTRLTVL.